This TCR beta chain was recovered during a study of T cells in Graves' hyperthyroidism and ophthalmopathy. This CDR3 region has 12 residues. V was pared by 6 bases and J by 5 bases, with 10 bases between. Germline values: CDR1 MNHEY, CDR2 SMNVEV (reference sequence). The sample holds a few counts of this clonotype. The antigen is unknown. Overall study results and limits: Stable hyperthyroidism and ophthalmopathy were separated using 13 V-J signatures. Blood samples included most of the expanded thyroid clonotypes exceeding 0.001.

The source material, RNA transcripts, was used to amplify TCR beta CDR3 regions. TCR CDR3 regions were first amplified by RT-PCR with HTBI primers. Each CDR3 protein is one row after TCRdb ran MiXCR on the multiplex PCR reads. The sample holds hundreds of thousands of distinct CDR3 sequences, roughly 13% seen once. The chain has TRBV27 and TRBJ2-5; D perhaps matches TRBD2 (6 bases). The clonotype comes from a woman in her twenties or thirties with Graves' hyperthyroidism that later progressed to Graves' ophthalmopathy. Sequences were obtained from blood. DNA for the CDR3: TGTGCCAGCAGGGAGGGAGAGGAGACCCAGTACTTC. Amino acids: CASREGEETQYF.